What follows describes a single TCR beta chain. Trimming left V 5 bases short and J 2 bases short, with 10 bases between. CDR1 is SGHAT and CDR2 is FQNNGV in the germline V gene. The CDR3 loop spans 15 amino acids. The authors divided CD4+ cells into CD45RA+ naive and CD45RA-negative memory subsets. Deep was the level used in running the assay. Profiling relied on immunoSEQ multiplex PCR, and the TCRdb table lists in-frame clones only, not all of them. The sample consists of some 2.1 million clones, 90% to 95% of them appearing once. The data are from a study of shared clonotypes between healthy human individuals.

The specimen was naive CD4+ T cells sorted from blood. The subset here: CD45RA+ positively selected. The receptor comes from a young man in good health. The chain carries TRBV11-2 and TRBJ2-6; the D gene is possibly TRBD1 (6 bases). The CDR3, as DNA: TGTGCCAGCAGCCACGCAGGGGCTGGGGCCAACGTCCTGACTTTC. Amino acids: CASSHAGAGANVLTF.